Below are 2 T cell receptor beta chains sequenced from a single sample in a study of T cell changes during pregnancy in multiple sclerosis. Sequencing used immunoSEQ multiplex PCR; TCRdb keeps in-frame clones, though not all of them. The table includes 30,000 to 45,000 clones, approximately 92% detected once. Sample: PBMCs (not recorded whether the cells were cultured). These receptors came from a female donor with multiple sclerosis, enrolled in a pregnancy study.

CDR3 in amino acids: CASSLLSKTQYF. Here the CDR3 DNA reads TGTGCCAGCAGCTTATTAAGTAAGACCCAGTACTTC. The rearrangement uses TRBV11-1 and TRBJ2-5; D unresolved. V shed 2 bases and J shed 6 bases, with 7 bases lying between them. Germline-derived CDR1 and CDR2 are SGHAT and FQDESV (reference sequence). CDR3 length equals 12 residues.

The CDR3 loop reads CASSSGTDPNYGYTF. The CDR3 DNA sequence: TGTGCCAGCAGTTCTGGGACGGACCCGAACTATGGCTACACCTTC. The rearrangement links TRBV6-5 to TRBJ1-2, with D possibly TRBD1 on 5 matching bases. The V end was cut by 4 bases, the J end by 2 bases, with 14 bases between. CDR1 MNHEY and CDR2 SVGAGI come from the germline V gene. This CDR3 is 15 amino acids long.